The 6 T cell receptor beta chains below all came from one sample that was sequenced in a study of cytomegalovirus exposure and HLA in healthy donors (dated by TCRdb to about 2017). Library preparation used the immunoSEQ multiplex PCR assay. The multiplex PCR relied on a mix of 60 forward primers for TCR Vbeta segments and 13 reverse primers for TCR Jbeta segments. TCRdb obtained this table from immuneACCESS and retained in-frame rearrangements with V and J assigned. These tables miss some clones; where compared with another copy, unresolved V genes account for less than half of the shortfall, and the remainder is unexplained. In all, the sample holds some 150,000 clones, and approximately 60% of those were seen once. The top ten clonotypes cover 2% to 3% of the sample. What was sequenced was PBMCs. The receptors were gathered from a woman aged 40 to 55 in good health and CMV-seronegative.

The chain carries TRBV7-9 and TRBJ1-5; D unclear. V was cut by 3 bases and J by 3 bases, with 9 bases left in between. The CDR3 spans 14 residues. Germline CDR1 is SEHNR and CDR2 is FQNEAQ (reference sequence). CDR3 sequence (DNA): TGTGCCAGCAGCTTTCCGGGTTTCAATCAGCCCCAGCATTTT. The encoded protein is CASSFPGFNQPQHF.

The J gene is TRBJ1-4, the V gene TRBV27; a weak D match, TRBD1 (6 bases). Germline V lookup: CDR1 MNHEY, CDR2 SMNVEV (reference sequence). The CDR3 totals 13 residues. V lost 3 bases and J lost 8, with 10 bases in between. The DNA for the CDR3 is TGTGCCAGCAGTTTGAGCAGGGGCGAAAAACTGTTTTTT. This codes for CASSLSRGEKLFF.

This chain connects TRBV19 to TRBJ2-3; D unresolved. The CDR3 sequence is 17 residues long. The germline V and J ends were trimmed by 1 base and 0 bases, with 14 bases remaining between them. The germline gives CDR1 LNHDA, CDR2 SQIVND (reference sequence). CDR3 in amino acids: CASSIGPTPTSTDTQYF. CDR3 coding DNA: TGTGCCAGTAGTATAGGTCCGACTCCTACTAGCACAGATACGCAGTATTTT.

The chain carries TRBV5-1 and TRBJ2-2; no clear D gene. The V and J ends lost 3 bases and 4 bases respectively, with 10 bases between them. This CDR3 has 14 residues. Germline loops: CDR1 SGHRS, CDR2 YFSETQ. The CDR3 sequence: CASSSRSGTGELFF. Written as DNA, the CDR3 is TGCGCCAGCAGCTCCAGAAGTGGCACCGGGGAGCTGTTTTTT.

A note on this clone: Other DNA sequences in this specimen translate into the identical CDR3. V and J are TRBV27 and TRBJ1-6; no definite D call. The V gene lost 5 bases and the J gene lost 5 bases, with 4 bases spanning the gap. This CDR3 comprises 12 residues. The V gene's germline CDR1 is MNHEY and CDR2 SMNVEV (reference sequence). Written as DNA, the CDR3 is TGTGCCAGCAGTCCTCATAATTCACCCCTCCACTTT. The encoded protein is CASSPHNSPLHF.

This chain connects TRBV10-3 to TRBJ2-2, with 14 bases aligning to TRBD2. V lost 4 bases and J lost 6; bases outside the gene matches: 4. Germline lookup yields CDR1 ENHRY and CDR2 SYGVKD. The CDR3 spans 16 residues. This chain's CDR3 is CAISGTSGGRPGELFF. The CDR3 region has the DNA TGTGCCATCAGTGGGACTAGCGGGGGGAGGCCCGGGGAGCTGTTTTTT.